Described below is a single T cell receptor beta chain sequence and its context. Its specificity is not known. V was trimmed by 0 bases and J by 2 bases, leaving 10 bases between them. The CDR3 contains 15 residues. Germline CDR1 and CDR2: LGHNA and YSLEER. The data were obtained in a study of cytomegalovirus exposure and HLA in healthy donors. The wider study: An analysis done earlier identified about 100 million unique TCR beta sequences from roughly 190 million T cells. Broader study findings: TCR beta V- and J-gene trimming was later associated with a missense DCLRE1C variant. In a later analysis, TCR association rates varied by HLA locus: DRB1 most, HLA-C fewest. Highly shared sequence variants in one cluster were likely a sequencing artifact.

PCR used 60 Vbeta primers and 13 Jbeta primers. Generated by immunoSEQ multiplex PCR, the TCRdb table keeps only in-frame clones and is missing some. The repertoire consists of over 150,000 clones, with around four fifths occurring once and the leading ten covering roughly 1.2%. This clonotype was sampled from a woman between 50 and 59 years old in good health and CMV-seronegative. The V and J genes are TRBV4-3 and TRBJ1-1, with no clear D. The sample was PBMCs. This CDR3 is CASSQDVALNTEAFF. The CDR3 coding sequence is TGCGCCAGCAGCCAAGATGTGGCCTTAAACACTGAAGCTTTCTTT.